This TCR beta chain was captured by sequencing in a study of cytotoxic CD8 clonotypes in ibrutinib-treated CLL. Study as a whole: Patients gave response samples after a median about eleven months of treatment, range 6 to 36.

The V gene lost 4 bases and the J gene lost 8 bases, with 11 bases spanning the gap. This CDR3 spans 13 amino acids. Germline V CDR1 and CDR2: KGHSH, LQKENI. Frozen-stored PBMCs produced roughly 2 micrograms of genomic DNA for TCR beta libraries. Study results and limitations: Circulating CD8+ T-cell counts were tracked by baseline clonality, which exceeded that of age-matched healthy donors. The clonality went up when patients responded to ibrutinib and dropped back toward baseline at progression.

Assay used: immunoSEQ multiplex PCR; TCRdb lists only in-frame clones, some missing. The table includes 150,000 to 200,000 clones, 70% to 90% detected once. This clone was picked up one time. Antigen specificity is unknown. The gene calls are TRBV18 and TRBJ2-2; TRBD2 might be the D (6 bases). Sequenced material: PBMCs, taken at disease progression, from a patient treated with ibrutinib. The clonotype originates from a human donor with chronic lymphocytic leukemia. CDR3 amino acids: CASSQYGSGELFF. Here the CDR3 DNA reads TGTGCCAGCTCACAATACGGGAGTGGGGAGCTGTTTTTT.